This section outlines one T cell receptor beta chain sequence together with its context. Its antigen is currently unknown. The data are from a study of beta chain features in type 1 diabetes. Notes on the study in general: Naive, central memory and Treg TCRB repertoires appeared more alike in patients than in healthy donors.

Sequenced material consisted of expressed TCRB transcripts (all of the isolated RNA was reverse transcribed). Data came from immunoSEQ multiplex PCR; TCRdb stores just in-frame clones and leaves some out. The sample contains some 44,000 clones, about 51% of which appear only once. The CDR3 covers 12 residues. CDR1 and CDR2 from the germline V gene are SGHAT and FQNNGV. Trimming shortened V by 3 bases and J by 8 bases, and 10 bases separated the two germline ends. The sample was Tregs from blood. The V call is TRBV11-2, the J call TRBJ1-1, with a possible D match to TRBD1 (5 bases). This clonotype originated in a young woman in good health. CDR3 nucleotides: TGTGCCAGCAGCTTCGACTCAGGGGAAGCTTTCTTT. It codes for CASSFDSGEAFF.